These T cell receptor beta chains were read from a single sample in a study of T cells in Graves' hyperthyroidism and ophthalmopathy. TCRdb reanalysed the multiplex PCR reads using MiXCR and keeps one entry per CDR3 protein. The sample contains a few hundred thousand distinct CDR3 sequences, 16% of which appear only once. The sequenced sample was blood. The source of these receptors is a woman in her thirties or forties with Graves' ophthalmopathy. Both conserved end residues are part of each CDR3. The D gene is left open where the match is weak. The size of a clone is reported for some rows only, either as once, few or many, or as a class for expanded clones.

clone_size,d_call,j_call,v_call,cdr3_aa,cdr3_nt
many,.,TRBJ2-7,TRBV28,CASSLYGRPYEQYF,TGTGCCAGCAGTTTATACGGGAGACCCTACGAGCAGTACTTC
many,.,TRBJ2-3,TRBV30,CAWSVGVVPSTDTQYF,TGTGCCTGGAGTGTAGGGGTAGTACCCTCCACAGATACGCAGTATTTT
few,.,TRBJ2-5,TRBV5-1,CASSLEGREGETQYF,TGCGCCAGCAGCTTGGAGGGCAGGGAAGGAGAGACCCAGTACTTC
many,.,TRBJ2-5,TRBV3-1,CASSHRRAGQETQYF,TGTGCCAGCAGCCACAGGAGGGCCGGGCAAGAGACCCAGTACTTC
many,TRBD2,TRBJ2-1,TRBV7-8,CASSAPGLAFDEQFF,TGTGCCAGCAGCGCACCGGGACTAGCGTTTGATGAGCAGTTCTTC
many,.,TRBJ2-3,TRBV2,CASSSQLTDTQYF,TGTGCCAGCAGTAGTCAGCTCACAGATACGCAGTATTTT
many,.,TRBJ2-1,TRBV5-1,CASSLGTVGYNEQFF,TGCGCCAGCAGCTTGGGGACAGTTGGTTACAATGAGCAGTTCTTC
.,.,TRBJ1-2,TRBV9,CASSARRNYGYTF,TGTGCCAGCAGCGCCAGACGGAACTATGGCTACACCTTC
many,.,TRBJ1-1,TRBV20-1,CSAKGGLMNTEAFF,TGCAGTGCTAAGGGTGGGTTGATGAACACTGAAGCTTTCTTT
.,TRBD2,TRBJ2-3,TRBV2,CASRGLAGGPRGAQYF,TGTGCCAGCAGGGGACTAGCGGGAGGTCCCCGCGGGGCGCAGTATTTT
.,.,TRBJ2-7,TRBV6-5,CASGSPDRFGKQYF,TGTGCCAGCGGATCCCCAGACAGGTTTGGCAAGCAGTACTTC
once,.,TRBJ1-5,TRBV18,CASSLIREDQPQHF,TGTGCCAGCTCACTAATAAGAGAGGATCAGCCCCAGCATTTT
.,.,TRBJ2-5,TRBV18,CASSPTSLETQYF,TGTGCCAGCTCACCGACTAGTCTGGAGACCCAGTACTTC
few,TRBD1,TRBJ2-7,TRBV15,CATSRDGTGVDEQYF,TGTGCCACCAGCAGAGACGGGACAGGGGTCGACGAGCAGTACTTC
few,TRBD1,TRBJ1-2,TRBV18,CASSPPGTANYGYTF,TGTGCCAGCTCACCCCCCGGGACAGCAAACTATGGCTACACCTTC
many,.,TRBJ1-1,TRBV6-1,CASSSPSGVNTEAFF,TGTGCCAGCAGTTCCCCTTCTGGGGTGAACACTGAAGCTTTCTTT
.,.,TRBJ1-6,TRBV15,CATTNLMGSPLHF,TGTGCCACCACAAATCTTATGGGCTCACCCCTCCACTTT
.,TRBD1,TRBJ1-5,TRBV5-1,CASSTGTDQPQHF,TGCGCCAGCAGCACCGGGACAGATCAGCCCCAGCATTTT
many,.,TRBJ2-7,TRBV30,CAWSGRAPYEQYF,TGTGCCTGGAGTGGGAGGGCCCCCTACGAGCAGTACTTC
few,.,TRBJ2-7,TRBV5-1,CASSPPPPRDDEQYF,TGCGCCAGCAGCCCCCCTCCCCCGAGGGACGACGAGCAGTACTTC
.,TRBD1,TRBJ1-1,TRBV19,CASSTWTGELAFF,TGTGCCAGTAGTACCTGGACAGGGGAGTTGGCTTTCTTT
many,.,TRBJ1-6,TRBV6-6,CASSYAGRTNSPLHF,TGTGCCAGCAGTTACGCGGGACGGACCAATTCACCCCTCCACTTT